The 6 T cell receptor beta chains in this list originate from one sample, sequenced in a study of blood T cell repertoires in COVID-19. The repertoire was sequenced with immunoSEQ multiplex PCR; TCRdb's copy has only in-frame clones and lacks some. The top ten clones hold approximately 9.4% of a sample with about 240,000 clones, about 80% of them seen once. The material sequenced was peripheral blood. The receptors shown here come from a woman of 80 years or more with acute or convalescent COVID-19.

The chain couples TRBV21-1 to TRBJ2-1; TRBD2 is the table's D call and was not checked against the DNA. TRBV21-1 is given as a pseudogene. This CDR3 has 19 residues. The CDR3, as DNA: TGTGCCAGCAGCAAAGGAGTTCTGACCGCTACGGGGGGGCTAAATGAGCAGTTCTTC. It yields the protein CASSKGVLTATGGLNEQFF.

Concerning this clone itself: Germline is not matched at one junction end, which may reflect a read error. The chain combines TRBV10-1 with TRBJ2-2; 10 bases align to TRBD2. Looked up from germline, CDR1 is WNHNN and CDR2 is SYGVQD (reference sequence). This CDR3 is 16 amino acids long. The CDR3 DNA reads TGCGCCAGCAATGACTTAGCGGGGGGTTACACCAGGGAGCTGTTTTTT. Protein product: CASNDLAGGYTRELFF.

The CDR3 region has the DNA TGTGCCAGCAGGCAGTACGTGGACACTGAAGCTTTCTTT. It specifies CASRQYVDTEAFF. V gene TRBV6-5 combines with J gene TRBJ1-1, with D unclear. This CDR3 has 13 residues. Germline-derived CDR1 and CDR2 are MNHEY and SVGAGI. Trimming pared 6 bases from V and 3 bases from J, leaving 11 bases between.

This chain uses TRBV18 with TRBJ1-5; 7 bases match TRBD1. The germline V gene encodes CDR1 KGHSH and CDR2 LQKENI. V lost 5 bases to trimming and J lost 8 bases; unmatched junction nucleotides: 6. The CDR3 consists of 13 residues. CDR3 nucleotides: TGTGCCAGCTCAAAACGACAGGGAGAGCCCCAGCATTTT. As protein: CASSKRQGEPQHF.

The chain is built from TRBV18 and TRBJ2-1; a weak D match, TRBD1 (6 bases). This CDR3 has 15 residues. The V and J ends lost 2 bases and 7 bases respectively, with 15 bases between them. Germline loops: CDR1 KGHSH, CDR2 LQKENI. The CDR3 coding sequence is TGTGCCAGCTCACCAGACAGGAGATCCCCTAATGAGCAGTTCTTC. Protein product: CASSPDRRSPNEQFF. The complete variable domain, with remaining parts taken from reference TRBV18 and TRBJ2-1, reads NAGVMQNPRHLVRRRGQEARLRCSPMKGHSHVYWYRQLPEEGLKFMVYLQKENIIDESGMPKERFSAEFPKEGPSILRIQQVVRGDSAAYFCASSPDRRSPNEQFFGPGTRLTVL.

This clone was recorded only once. The V and J genes are TRBV28 and TRBJ2-1, with TRBD2 as a possible D gene (7 bases). This CDR3 is 12 amino acids long. V was shortened by 6 bases and J by 13 bases, with 16 bases between the two germline ends. The germline gives CDR1 MDHEN, CDR2 SYDVKM. CDR3: CASREGGGGQFF. For the CDR3, the DNA is TGTGCCAGCAGGGAGGGCGGCGGGGGCCAGTTCTTC.